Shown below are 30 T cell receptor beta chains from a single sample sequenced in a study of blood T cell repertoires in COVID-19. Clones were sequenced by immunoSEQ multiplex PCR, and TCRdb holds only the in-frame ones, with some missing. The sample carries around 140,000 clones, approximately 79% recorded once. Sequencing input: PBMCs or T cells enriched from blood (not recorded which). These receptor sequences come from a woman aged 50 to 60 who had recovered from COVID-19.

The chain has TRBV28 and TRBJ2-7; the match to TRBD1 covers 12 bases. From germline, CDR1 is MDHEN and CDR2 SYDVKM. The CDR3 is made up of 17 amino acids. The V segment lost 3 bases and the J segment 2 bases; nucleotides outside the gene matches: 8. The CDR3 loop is CASSFGTGGVYPYEQYF. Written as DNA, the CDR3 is TGTGCCAGCAGTTTCGGGACAGGGGGCGTGTATCCCTACGAGCAGTACTTC.

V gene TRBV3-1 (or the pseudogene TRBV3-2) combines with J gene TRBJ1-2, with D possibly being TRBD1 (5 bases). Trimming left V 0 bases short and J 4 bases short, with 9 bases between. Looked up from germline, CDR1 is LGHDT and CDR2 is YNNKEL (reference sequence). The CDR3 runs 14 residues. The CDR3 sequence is CASSQDREAYGYTF. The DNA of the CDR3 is TGTGCCAGCAGCCAAGACAGGGAGGCCTATGGCTACACCTTC.

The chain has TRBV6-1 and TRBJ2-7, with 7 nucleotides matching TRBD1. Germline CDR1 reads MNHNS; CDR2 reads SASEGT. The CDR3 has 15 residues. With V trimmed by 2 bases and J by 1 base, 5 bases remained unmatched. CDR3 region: CASSELGTASYEQYF. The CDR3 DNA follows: TGTGCCAGCAGTGAACTTGGGACAGCTTCCTACGAGCAGTACTTC.

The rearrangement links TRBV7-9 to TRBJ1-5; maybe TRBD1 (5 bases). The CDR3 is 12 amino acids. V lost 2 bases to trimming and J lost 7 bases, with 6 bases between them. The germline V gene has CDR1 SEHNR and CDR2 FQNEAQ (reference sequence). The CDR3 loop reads CASSLQGQPQHF. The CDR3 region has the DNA TGTGCCAGCAGCTTACAGGGACAGCCCCAGCATTTT.

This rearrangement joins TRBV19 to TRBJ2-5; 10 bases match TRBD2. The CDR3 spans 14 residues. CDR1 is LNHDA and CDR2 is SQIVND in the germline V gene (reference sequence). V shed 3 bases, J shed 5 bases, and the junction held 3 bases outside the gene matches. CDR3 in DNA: TGTGCCAGTAGTATGCTAGCGGGGGTTGAGACCCAGTACTTC. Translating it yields CASSMLAGVETQYF.

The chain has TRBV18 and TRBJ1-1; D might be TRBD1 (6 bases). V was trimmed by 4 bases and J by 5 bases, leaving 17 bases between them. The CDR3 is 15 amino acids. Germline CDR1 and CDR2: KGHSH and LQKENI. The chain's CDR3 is CASSLTEGVGTEAFF. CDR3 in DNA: TGTGCCAGCTCACTAACTGAGGGGGTAGGAACTGAAGCTTTCTTT.

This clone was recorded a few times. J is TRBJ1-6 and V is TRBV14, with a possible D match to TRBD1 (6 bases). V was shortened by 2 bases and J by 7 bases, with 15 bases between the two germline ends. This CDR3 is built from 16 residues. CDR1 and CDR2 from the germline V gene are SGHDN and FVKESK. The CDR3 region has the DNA TGTGCCAGCAGCCAAAGAACAGGGTTGGGGAATTCACCCCTCCACTTT. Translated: CASSQRTGLGNSPLHF. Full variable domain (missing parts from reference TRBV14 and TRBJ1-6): EAGVTQFPSHSVIEKGQTVTLRCDPISGHDNLYWYRRVMGKEIKFLLHFVKESKQDESGMPNNRFLAERTGGTYSTLKVQPAELEDSGVYFCASSQRTGLGNSPLHFGNGTRLTVT.

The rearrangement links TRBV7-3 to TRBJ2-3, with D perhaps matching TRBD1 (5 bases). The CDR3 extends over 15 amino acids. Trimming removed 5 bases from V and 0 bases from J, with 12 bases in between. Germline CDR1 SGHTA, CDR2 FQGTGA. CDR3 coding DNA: TGTGCCAGCAGCCAAGGGGCGACTAGCACAGATACGCAGTATTTT. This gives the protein CASSQGATSTDTQYF. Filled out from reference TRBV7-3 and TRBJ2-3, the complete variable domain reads GAGVSQTPSNKVTEKGKYVELRCDPISGHTALYWYRQSLGQGPEFLIYFQGTGAADDSGLPNDRFFAVRPEGSVSTLKIQRTERGDSAVYLCASSQGATSTDTQYFGPGTRLTVL.

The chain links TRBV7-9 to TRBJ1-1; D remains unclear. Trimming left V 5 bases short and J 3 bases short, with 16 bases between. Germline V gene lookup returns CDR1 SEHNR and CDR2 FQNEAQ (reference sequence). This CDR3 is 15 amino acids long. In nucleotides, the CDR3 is TGTGCCAGCAGCCCCGCACGGGGATCTGACACTGAAGCTTTCTTT. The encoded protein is CASSPARGSDTEAFF. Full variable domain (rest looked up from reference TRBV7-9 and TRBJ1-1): DTGVSQNPRHKITKRGQNVTFRCDPISEHNRLYWYRQTLGQGPEFLTYFQNEAQLEKSRLLSDRFSAERPKGSFSTLEIQRTEQGDSAMYLCASSPARGSDTEAFFGQGTRLTVV.

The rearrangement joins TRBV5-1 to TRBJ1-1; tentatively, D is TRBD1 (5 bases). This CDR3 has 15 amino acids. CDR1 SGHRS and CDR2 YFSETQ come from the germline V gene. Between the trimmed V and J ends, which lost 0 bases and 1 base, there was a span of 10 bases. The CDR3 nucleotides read TGCGCCAGCAGCTTGGAAGTAGGGGCGAACACTGAAGCTTTCTTT. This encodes CASSLEVGANTEAFF.

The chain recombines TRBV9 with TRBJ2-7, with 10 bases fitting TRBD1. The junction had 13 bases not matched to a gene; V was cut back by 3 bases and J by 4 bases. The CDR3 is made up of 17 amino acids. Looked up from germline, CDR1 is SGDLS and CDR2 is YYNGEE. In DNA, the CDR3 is TGTGCCAGCAGCGCATCCGGGACAGGGGTTACCAGGTACGAGCAGTACTTC. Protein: CASSASGTGVTRYEQYF.

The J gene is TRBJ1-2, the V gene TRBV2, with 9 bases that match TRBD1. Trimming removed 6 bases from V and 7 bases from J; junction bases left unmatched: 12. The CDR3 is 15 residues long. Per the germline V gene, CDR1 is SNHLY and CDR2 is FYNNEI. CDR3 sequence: CASSLWDGTGLGYTF. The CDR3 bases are TGTGCCAGCAGCCTATGGGACGGGACAGGGCTTGGCTACACCTTC.

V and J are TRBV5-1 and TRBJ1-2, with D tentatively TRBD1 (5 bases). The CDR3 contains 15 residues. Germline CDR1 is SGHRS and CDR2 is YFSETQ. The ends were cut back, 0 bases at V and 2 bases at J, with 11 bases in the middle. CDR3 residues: CASSLEVAGNYGYTF. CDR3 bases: TGCGCCAGCAGCTTGGAAGTGGCAGGGAACTATGGCTACACCTTC.

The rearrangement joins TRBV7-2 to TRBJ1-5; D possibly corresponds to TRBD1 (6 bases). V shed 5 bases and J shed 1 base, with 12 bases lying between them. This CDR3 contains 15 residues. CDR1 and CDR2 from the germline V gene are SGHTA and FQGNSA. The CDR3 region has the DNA TGTGCCAGCAGCCTGGGACATAGCAGCAATCAGCCCCAGCATTTT. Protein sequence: CASSLGHSSNQPQHF.

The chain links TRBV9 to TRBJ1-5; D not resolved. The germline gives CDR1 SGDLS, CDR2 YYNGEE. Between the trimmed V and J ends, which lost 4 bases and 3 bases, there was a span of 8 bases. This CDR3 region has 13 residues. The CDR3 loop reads CASSPSPNQPQHF. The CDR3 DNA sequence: TGTGCCAGCAGCCCTAGTCCCAATCAGCCCCAGCATTTT.

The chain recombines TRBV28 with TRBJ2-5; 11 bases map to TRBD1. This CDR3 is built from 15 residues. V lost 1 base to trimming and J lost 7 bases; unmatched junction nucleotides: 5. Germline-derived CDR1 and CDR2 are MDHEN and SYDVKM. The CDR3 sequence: CASSLSGTGGLTQYF. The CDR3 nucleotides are TGTGCCAGCAGTTTATCCGGGACAGGGGGACTGACCCAGTACTTC.

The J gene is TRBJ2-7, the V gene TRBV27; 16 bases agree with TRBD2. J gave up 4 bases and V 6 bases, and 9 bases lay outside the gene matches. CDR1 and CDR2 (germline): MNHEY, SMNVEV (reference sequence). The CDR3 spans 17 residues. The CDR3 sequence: CASSPGTSGRARYEQYF. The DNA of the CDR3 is TGTGCCAGCAGCCCCGGGACTAGCGGGAGGGCCAGATACGAGCAGTACTTC.

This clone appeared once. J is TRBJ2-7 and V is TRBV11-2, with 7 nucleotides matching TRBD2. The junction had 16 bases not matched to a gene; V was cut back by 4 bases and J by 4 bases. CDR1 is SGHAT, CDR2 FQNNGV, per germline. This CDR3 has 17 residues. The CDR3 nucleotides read TGTGCCAGCAGCTCCTCCTCCGGGACTAAACGGGGTTACGAGCAGTACTTC. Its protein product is CASSSSSGTKRGYEQYF.

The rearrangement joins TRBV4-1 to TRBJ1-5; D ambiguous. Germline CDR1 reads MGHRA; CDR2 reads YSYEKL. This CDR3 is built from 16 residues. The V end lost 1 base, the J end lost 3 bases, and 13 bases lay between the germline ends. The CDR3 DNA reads TGCGCCAGCAGCCAAGGGTCAGGTCCAGTCAATCAGCCCCAGCATTTT. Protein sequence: CASSQGSGPVNQPQHF.

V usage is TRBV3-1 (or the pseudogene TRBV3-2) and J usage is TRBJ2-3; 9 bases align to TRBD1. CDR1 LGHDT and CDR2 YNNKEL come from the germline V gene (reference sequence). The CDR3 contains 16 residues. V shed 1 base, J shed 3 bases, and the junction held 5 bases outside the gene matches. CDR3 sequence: CASSQVETGGTDTQYF. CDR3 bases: TGTGCCAGCAGCCAAGTTGAGACAGGGGGAACAGATACGCAGTATTTT.

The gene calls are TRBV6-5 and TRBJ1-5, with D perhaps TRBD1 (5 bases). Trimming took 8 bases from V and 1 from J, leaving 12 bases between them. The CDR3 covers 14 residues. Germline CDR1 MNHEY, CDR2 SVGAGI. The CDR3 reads CASVRTHSNQPQHF. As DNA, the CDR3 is TGTGCCAGCGTTAGGACACACAGCAATCAGCCCCAGCATTTT.

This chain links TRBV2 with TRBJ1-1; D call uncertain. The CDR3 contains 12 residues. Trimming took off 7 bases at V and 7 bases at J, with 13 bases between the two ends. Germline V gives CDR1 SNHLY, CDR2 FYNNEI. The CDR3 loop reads CASIEEFSEAFF. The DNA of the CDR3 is TGTGCCAGCATAGAAGAATTTAGTGAAGCTTTCTTT.

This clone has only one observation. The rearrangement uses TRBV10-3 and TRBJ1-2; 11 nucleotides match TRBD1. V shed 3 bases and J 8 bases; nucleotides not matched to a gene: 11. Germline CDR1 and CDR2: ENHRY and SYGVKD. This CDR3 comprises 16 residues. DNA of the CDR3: TGTGCCATCAGTGACCAACCCCGGGACAGGGGGGTGGGCTACACCTTC. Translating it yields CAISDQPRDRGVGYTF.

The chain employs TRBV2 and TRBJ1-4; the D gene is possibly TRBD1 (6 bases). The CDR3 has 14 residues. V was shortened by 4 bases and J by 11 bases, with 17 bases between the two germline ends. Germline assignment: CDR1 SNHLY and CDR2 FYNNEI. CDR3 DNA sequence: TGTGCCAGCAGTGTCCAGGGGTCTCTAGACAAACTGTTTTTT. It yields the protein CASSVQGSLDKLFF.

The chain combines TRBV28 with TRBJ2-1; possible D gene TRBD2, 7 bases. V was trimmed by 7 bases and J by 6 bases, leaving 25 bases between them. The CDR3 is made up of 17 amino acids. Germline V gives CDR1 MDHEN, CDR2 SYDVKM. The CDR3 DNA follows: TGTGCCAGCACCTTGGCGGAGAGGGGGGGAGGTCTCAATGAGCAGTTCTTC. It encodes CASTLAERGGGLNEQFF.

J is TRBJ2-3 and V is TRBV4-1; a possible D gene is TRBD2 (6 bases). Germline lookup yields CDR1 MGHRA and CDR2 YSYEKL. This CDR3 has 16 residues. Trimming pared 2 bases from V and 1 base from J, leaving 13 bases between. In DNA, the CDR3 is TGCGCCAGCAGCCAACAGGCTAGCGCTCGCACAGATACGCAGTATTTT. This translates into CASSQQASARTDTQYF.

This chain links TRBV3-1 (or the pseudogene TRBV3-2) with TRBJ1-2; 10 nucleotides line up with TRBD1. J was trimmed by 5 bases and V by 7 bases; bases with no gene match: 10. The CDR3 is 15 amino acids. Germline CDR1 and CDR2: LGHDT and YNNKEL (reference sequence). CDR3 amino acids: CASTSGTGVSYGYTF. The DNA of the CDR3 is TGTGCCAGCACCTCCGGGACAGGGGTTAGTTATGGCTACACCTTC.

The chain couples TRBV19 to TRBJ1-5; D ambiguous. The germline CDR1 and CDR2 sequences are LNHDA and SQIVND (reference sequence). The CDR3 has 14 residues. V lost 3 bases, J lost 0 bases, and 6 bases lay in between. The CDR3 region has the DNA TGTGCCAGTAGTATTCGGGATAGCAATCAGCCCCAGCATTTT. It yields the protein CASSIRDSNQPQHF. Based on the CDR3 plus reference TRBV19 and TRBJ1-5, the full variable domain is DGGITQSPKYLFRKEGQNVTLSCEQNLNHDAMYWYRQDPGQGLRLIYYSQIVNDFQKGDIAEGYSVSREKKESFPLTVTSAQKNPTAFYLCASSIRDSNQPQHFGDGTRLSIL.

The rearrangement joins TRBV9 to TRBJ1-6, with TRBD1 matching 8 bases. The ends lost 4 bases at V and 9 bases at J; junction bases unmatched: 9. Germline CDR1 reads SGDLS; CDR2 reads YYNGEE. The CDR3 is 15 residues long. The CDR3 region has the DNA TGTGCCAGCAGCCCAACGACAGGGGCAGGTTCACCCCTCCACTTT. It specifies CASSPTTGAGSPLHF.

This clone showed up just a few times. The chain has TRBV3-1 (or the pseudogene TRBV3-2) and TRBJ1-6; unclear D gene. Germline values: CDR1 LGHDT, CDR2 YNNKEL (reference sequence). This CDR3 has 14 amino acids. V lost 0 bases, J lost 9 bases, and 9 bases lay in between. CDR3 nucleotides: TGTGCCAGCAGCCAAGATAGTGCGTTTTCACCCCTCCACTTT. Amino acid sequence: CASSQDSAFSPLHF.